Listed below are T cell receptor beta chains from one sample, sequenced in a study of blood T cell repertoires in COVID-19. The protocol was immunoSEQ multiplex PCR, while the TCRdb copy is restricted to in-frame clones and leaves out a portion. In the table there are fewer than 350,000 clones, approximately 89% of which are singletons. The specimen sequenced was peripheral blood. These receptors were collected from a woman aged 55-75 years with COVID-19, enrolled during active disease. CDR3s include the opening cysteine and the closing phenylalanine or tryptophan. The D gene is left open where the match is weak. Size is omitted from some rows. Given values are once, few, many or a class for expanded clones.

TRBJ1-2,17,-,TRBV21-1,-,CASSARDRVPTNYGYTF,TGTGCCAGCAGCGCCCGGGACAGGGTCCCAACAAACTATGGCTACACCTTC
TRBJ1-4,16,TRBD1,TRBV5-6,-,CASSLRDRAPNEKLFF,TGTGCCAGCAGCTTGAGGGACAGGGCTCCTAATGAAAAACTGTTTTTT
TRBJ1-2,15,TRBD1,TRBV6-5,-,CASNLRAGQGYGYTF,TGTGCCAGCAATCTAAGGGCGGGACAGGGATATGGCTACACCTTC
TRBJ2-3,17,TRBD1,TRBV2,-,CASSEEGTGVRTDTQYF,TGTGCCAGCAGTGAAGAGGGGACAGGGGTTAGGACAGATACGCAGTATTTT
TRBJ2-3,16,TRBD2,TRBV7-2,-,CASSLMSGGFTDTQYF,TGTGCCAGCAGCTTAATGAGCGGGGGCTTCACAGATACGCAGTATTTT
TRBJ2-5,13,-,TRBV18,-,CASSPLDSETQYF,TGTGCCAGCTCACCATTAGATTCGGAGACCCAGTACTTC
TRBJ2-1,18,-,TRBV6-2/TRBV6-3,-,CASSRGKSYGTFYNEQFF,TGTGCCAGCAGCAGGGGTAAATCTTACGGGACATTTTACAATGAGCAGTTCTTC
TRBJ1-1,16,TRBD1,TRBV14,-,CASSQDIGTANTEAFF,TGTGCCAGCAGCCAAGATATTGGGACAGCGAACACTGAAGCTTTCTTT
TRBJ1-6,21,TRBD1,TRBV23-1,-,CASSCPSTGFRAASYNSPLHF,TGCGCCAGCAGTTGTCCATCGACAGGGTTCAGGGCCGCCTCCTATAATTCACCCCTCCACTTT
TRBJ2-2,17,-,TRBV6-2/TRBV6-3,-,CASSYPSGAGWSGELFF,TGTGCCAGCAGTTACCCATCAGGGGCAGGGTGGTCCGGGGAGCTGTTTTTT
TRBJ1-3,17,TRBD1,TRBV19,once,CASSVTSGQLSGNTIYF,TGTGCCAGTAGTGTGACCTCGGGACAGCTCTCTGGAAACACCATATATTTT
TRBJ2-6,18,-,TRBV7-7,-,CASSLGAGGSSGANVLTF,TGTGCCAGCAGCTTAGGGGCAGGAGGTAGCTCTGGGGCCAACGTCCTGACTTTC
TRBJ1-5,14,-,TRBV5-5,-,CASSFGTLDQPQHF,TGTGCCAGCAGCTTCGGGACACTAGATCAGCCCCAGCATTTT
TRBJ2-7,13,-,TRBV19,-,CASSIMGRFEQYF,TGTGCCAGTAGTATAATGGGGAGGTTCGAGCAGTACTTC
TRBJ1-6,15,-,TRBV2,-,CASSRTADFNSPLHF,TGTGCCAGCAGTAGGACAGCGGACTTTAATTCACCCCTCCACTTT
TRBJ2-2,13,-,TRBV5-8,-,CASSLAWSGELFF,TGTGCCAGCAGCTTGGCCTGGAGCGGGGAGCTGTTTTTT
TRBJ1-6,15,-,TRBV6-5,-,CASSYSGGTHSPLHF,TGTGCCAGCAGTTACTCGGGGGGAACGCATTCACCCCTCCACTTT
TRBJ1-2,11,-,TRBV30,-,CAWSPGNGYTF,TGTGCCTGGAGTCCAGGGAATGGCTACACCTTC
TRBJ2-3,17,-,TRBV5-1,-,CASSLGGGAWLTDTQYF,TGCGCCAGCAGCTTAGGAGGGGGGGCCTGGTTGACAGATACGCAGTATTTT
TRBJ2-6,18,TRBD1,TRBV3-1/TRBV3-2,once,CASRSRDRVYSGANVLTF,TGTGCCAGCAGATCCAGGGACAGGGTCTACTCTGGGGCCAACGTCCTGACTTTC
TRBJ1-1,16,TRBD1,TRBV4-1,-,CASSHPGQGLWGQAFF,TGCGCCAGCAGCCACCCGGGACAGGGACTCTGGGGGCAAGCTTTCTTT
TRBJ1-1,14,-,TRBV5-1,-,CASRILAGNTEAFF,TGCGCCAGCAGGATTCTGGCGGGGAACACTGAAGCTTTCTTT
TRBJ2-3,16,TRBD1,TRBV3-1/TRBV3-2,-,CASSPGTGASTDTQYF,TGTGCCAGCAGCCCCGGGACAGGGGCTAGCACAGATACGCAGTATTTT
TRBJ1-3,15,TRBD1,TRBV28,-,CASSPSTGVGNTIYF,TGTGCCAGCAGTCCCTCGACAGGGGTAGGAAACACCATATATTTT